These T cell receptor beta chains were read from a single sample in a study of blood T cell repertoires in COVID-19. This table comes from immunoSEQ multiplex PCR, and its TCRdb copy is limited to in-frame clones, with some not included. The table records over 75,000 clones, 86% of them present only once. Sequenced material: peripheral blood. These receptors were taken from a human donor in a cohort sampled during active COVID-19. CDR3s include the opening cysteine and the closing phenylalanine or tryptophan. D genes are given only for firm matches. Rows give clone size only sometimes, using once, few, many, or a class for an expanded clone.

clone_size d_call j_call v_call cdr3_nt cdr3_aa
- - TRBJ2-4 TRBV11-2 TGTGCCAGCACCCCGGGGGTAGCCAAAAACATTCAGTACTTC CASTPGVAKNIQYF
- TRBD1 TRBJ2-2 TRBV19 TGTGCCAGTAGTGCCGACAGGGGGGCCACCGGGGAGCTGTTTTTT CASSADRGATGELFF
- - TRBJ1-6 TRBV6-2/TRBV6-3 TGTGCCAGCAGTTACACCGGGGGGGGATCACCCCTCCACTTT CASSYTGGGSPLHF
- TRBD2 TRBJ2-1 TRBV2 TGTGCCAGCAAACTAGCGGGAGAGCCCCACAATGAGCAGTTCTTC CASKLAGEPHNEQFF
once TRBD2 TRBJ2-3 TRBV13 TGTGCCAGCAGCTTAGGGGGACCTAGCGGGGGGCGAGATACGCAGTATTTT CASSLGGPSGGRDTQYF
- - TRBJ1-3 TRBV28 TGTGCCAGCAGGGACAGTGGAAACACCATATATTTT CASRDSGNTIYF
- - TRBJ2-5 TRBV10-1 TGCGCCAGCAGTGAGATGAACAGTCAAGAGACCCAGTACTTC CASSEMNSQETQYF
once TRBD1 TRBJ1-5 TRBV7-2 TGTGCCAGCAGTAATAGACAGGGGAATCAGCCCCAGCATTTT CASSNRQGNQPQHF
- - TRBJ1-2 TRBV21-1 TGTGCCAGCAGCAAACAAAGGTTTCGGGACACGAGTAACTATGGCTACACCTTC CASSKQRFRDTSNYGYTF
once TRBD1 TRBJ2-5 TRBV7-2 TGTGCCAGCGGACAGGGGGTGGAGACCCAGTACTTC CASGQGVETQYF
- - TRBJ2-1 TRBV4-1 TGCGCCAGCAGCCAAGAAGGACACCCGAGCTCCTACAATGAGCAGTTCTTC CASSQEGHPSSYNEQFF
- TRBD2 TRBJ2-1 TRBV19 TGTGCCAGTAGTATTGGTAGCGGGGGTGATGAGCAGTTCTTC CASSIGSGGDEQFF
- TRBD1 TRBJ2-7 TRBV29-1 TGCAGCGTTGGGACAGGGGCTAAAGAGCAGTACTTC CSVGTGAKEQYF
- TRBD1 TRBJ2-7 TRBV27 TGTGCCAGCAGTTTCGGACAGGGTGGATACGAGCAGTACTTC CASSFGQGGYEQYF
few TRBD1 TRBJ2-3 TRBV27 TGTGCCAGTCGACAGGGTGGCACAGATACGCAGTATTTT CASRQGGTDTQYF
- - TRBJ2-7 TRBV5-1 TGCGCCAGCAGCTTGGCAGGGGGGACCGTACTCTACGAGCAGTACTTC CASSLAGGTVLYEQYF
- TRBD2 TRBJ2-1 TRBV7-2 TGTGCCAGCAGCTTAGCGGGGACTACTTCCTACAATGAGCAGTTCTTC CASSLAGTTSYNEQFF
- - TRBJ1-2 TRBV10-3 TGTGCCATCAGTGATCCGGTAAAAGATGGCTACACCTTC CAISDPVKDGYTF
- TRBD2 TRBJ2-7 TRBV4-3 TGCGCCAGCAGCCCGGGGACTAGCGGGATACCGGGCGAGCAGTACTTC CASSPGTSGIPGEQYF
- - TRBJ1-4 TRBV6-5 TGTGCCAGCACGGGGGGGTTTGGGACTAATGAAAAACTGTTTTTT CASTGGFGTNEKLFF
once - TRBJ2-2 TRBV19 TGTGCCAGTAGGAGGGGGGGCACCGGGGAGCTGTTTTTT CASRRGGTGELFF
once - TRBJ2-3 TRBV7-8 TGTGCCAGCAGCTTACGACGGACTAGCACAGATACGCAGTATTTT CASSLRRTSTDTQYF
- TRBD1 TRBJ1-2 TRBV5-6 TGTGCCAGCAGGTTTGGGACAGTTGTGAACTATGGCTACACCTTC CASRFGTVVNYGYTF
- - TRBJ2-7 TRBV11-3 TGTGCCAGCAGCTTAGAAGCCGGGTACGAGCAGTACTTC CASSLEAGYEQYF
- - TRBJ1-1 TRBV10-1 TGCGCCAGCAGCCCTTCGGGGTGGTCTGAAGCTTTCTTT CASSPSGWSEAFF
- TRBD1 TRBJ2-3 TRBV7-6 TGTGCCAGCAGCCCGACAGGGTCGGCAGATACGCAGTATTTT CASSPTGSADTQYF
- - TRBJ1-2 TRBV7-2 TGTGCCAGCAGCTTAGTGCCGGGGGATGGCTACACCTTC CASSLVPGDGYTF
- TRBD1 TRBJ2-3 TRBV27 TGTGCCAGCAGTTCCTACAGGGGGCATATAGCAGATACGCAGTATTTT CASSSYRGHIADTQYF
- - TRBJ1-2 TRBV18 TGTGCCAGCTCTCCCGGTGATGGCTACACCTTC CASSPGDGYTF
- - TRBJ1-1 TRBV7-2 TGTGCCAGCAGCTTAGGTCGGGGGATGAACACTGAAGCTTTCTTT CASSLGRGMNTEAFF
- TRBD2 TRBJ2-5 TRBV13 TGTGCCAGCAGCTTTAGCGGGAGGGGGCAAGAGACCCAGTACTTC CASSFSGRGQETQYF